The 28 T cell receptor beta chains listed next were all sequenced from one sample in a study of blood T cell repertoires in COVID-19. Sequencing used immunoSEQ multiplex PCR; TCRdb keeps in-frame clones, though not all of them. The sample has approximately 210,000 clones, about 91% seen once. Sequences were obtained from peripheral blood. The origin of the receptors is a man younger than 40 with acute or convalescent COVID-19.

The CDR3 nucleotides are TGCGCCAGCAGCTTGGGACTAGCGGGAGGAATAAATGAGCAGTTCTTC. Translation gives CASSLGLAGGINEQFF. V usage is TRBV5-1 and J usage is TRBJ2-1; 13 nucleotides agree with TRBD2. V lost 0 bases and J lost 7; bases outside the gene matches: 4. The CDR3 is made up of 16 amino acids. Germline lookup yields CDR1 SGHRS and CDR2 YFSETQ.

The rearrangement joins TRBV5-1 to TRBJ2-3; tentatively, D is TRBD2 (5 bases). The germline V gene has CDR1 SGHRS and CDR2 YFSETQ. The CDR3 length is 15 residues. V lost 2 bases and J lost 1, with 11 bases in between. CDR3 bases: TGCGCCAGCAGCTTTTGGACTCAGGGCACAGATACGCAGTATTTT. It translates to CASSFWTQGTDTQYF.

This rearrangement joins TRBV28 to TRBJ1-1; 9 bases match TRBD1. Germline V lookup: CDR1 MDHEN, CDR2 SYDVKM. V lost 5 bases to trimming and J lost 4 bases; unmatched junction nucleotides: 8. The CDR3 spans 15 residues. This chain's CDR3 is CASSLLQGAGTEAFF. The CDR3 nucleotides are TGTGCCAGCAGTCTACTACAGGGGGCGGGCACTGAAGCTTTCTTT.

This chain connects TRBV3-1 (or the pseudogene TRBV3-2) to TRBJ2-4, with D possibly matching TRBD2 (5 bases). The ends were cut back, 2 bases at V and 9 bases at J, with 11 bases in the middle. The CDR3 spans 13 residues. The germline V gene encodes CDR1 LGHDT and CDR2 YNNKEL (reference sequence). The CDR3 DNA sequence: TGTGCCAGCAGCCAATACCTAGAGGGCATTCAGTACTTC. Its translation is CASSQYLEGIQYF.

This rearrangement joins TRBV7-3 to TRBJ2-5, with 7 nucleotides matching TRBD1. Germline-derived CDR1 and CDR2 are SGHTA and FQGTGA. V lost 5 bases, J lost 4 bases, and 10 bases stayed unmatched. The CDR3 totals 15 residues. CDR3 in amino acids: CASSPRQGNGETQYF. CDR3 DNA sequence: TGTGCCAGCAGCCCGAGACAGGGCAATGGAGAGACCCAGTACTTC.

V and J are TRBV7-9 and TRBJ1-3; D gene unclear. V lost 8 bases to trimming and J lost 0 bases, with 11 bases between them. Germline CDR1 and CDR2: SEHNR and FQNEAQ (reference sequence). This CDR3 has 14 residues. The chain's CDR3 is CASPHGSSGNTIYF. Written as DNA, the CDR3 is TGTGCCAGCCCCCACGGGAGCTCTGGAAACACCATATATTTT.

V usage is TRBV28 and J usage is TRBJ1-5, with 8 bases lining up with TRBD1. The CDR3 sequence is 15 residues long. V shed 5 bases, J shed 7 bases, and the junction held 10 bases outside the gene matches. Looked up from germline, CDR1 is MDHEN and CDR2 is SYDVKM. Written as DNA, the CDR3 is TGTGCCAGCAGTAGCTCGGGACAGGCCCACCAGCCCCAGCATTTT. Protein: CASSSSGQAHQPQHF.

The table lists this clone with a count of one. This chain links TRBV6-5 with TRBJ1-5, with TRBD1 matching 9 bases. V dropped 7 bases and J dropped 4; count of bases not matched to a gene: 5. This CDR3 is 14 amino acids long. In germline, CDR1 is MNHEY, CDR2 SVGAGI. The CDR3 DNA reads as TGTGCCAGCAAGTCCGGGACAGGGAATCAGCCCCAGCATTTT. Encoded protein: CASKSGTGNQPQHF.

This chain uses TRBV2 with TRBJ1-6; unclear D gene. Germline assignment: CDR1 SNHLY and CDR2 FYNNEI. This CDR3 has 13 amino acids. The V and J ends lost 7 bases and 7 bases respectively, with 11 bases between them. CDR3 sequence reads: CASITPPNSPLHF. CDR3 DNA: TGTGCCAGCATTACTCCCCCCAATTCACCCCTCCACTTT.

V is TRBV7-2 and J is TRBJ1-2; 8 bases align to TRBD1. The germline CDR1 and CDR2 sequences are SGHTA and FQGNSA. The CDR3 runs to 14 residues. V shed 2 bases and J 8 bases; nucleotides not matched to a gene: 7. The CDR3 loop is CASSLSDRAKGYTF. The CDR3 DNA is TGTGCCAGCAGCTTATCGGACAGGGCGAAAGGCTACACCTTC.

The chain carries TRBV4-2 and TRBJ1-5; possibly TRBD1 for D (5 bases). The germline V gene has CDR1 LGHNA and CDR2 YNFKEQ. Trimming removed 6 bases at V and 0 bases at J, with 18 bases between. There are 17 residues in the CDR3. This CDR3 reads CASSNTWGPNSNQPQHF. CDR3 DNA: TGTGCCAGCAGTAATACTTGGGGCCCAAATAGCAATCAGCCCCAGCATTTT.

The V gene is TRBV5-1, the J gene TRBJ1-2, with D maybe TRBD1 (6 bases). The CDR3 length is 14 residues. Trimming left V 0 bases short and J 6 bases short, with 12 bases between. Germline CDR1 reads SGHRS; CDR2 reads YFSETQ. CDR3 sequence (DNA): TGCGCCAGCAGCTTGGAAGGCAGGGGTCATGGCTACACCTTC. The encoded protein is CASSLEGRGHGYTF.

This chain joins TRBV2 and TRBJ2-2; D possibly corresponds to TRBD2 (7 bases). Germline CDR1 reads SNHLY; CDR2 reads FYNNEI. V was pared by 9 bases and J by 5 bases, with 13 bases between. This CDR3 spans 13 amino acids. In DNA, the CDR3 is TGTGCCAGAGGGGGGGTATGGACCGGGGAGCTGTTTTTT. Its protein is CARGGVWTGELFF.

This chain links TRBV6-5 with TRBJ2-2, with TRBD2 matching 7 bases. The CDR3 spans 14 residues. Germline-derived CDR1 and CDR2 are MNHEY and SVGAGI. Trimming took 6 bases from V and 3 from J; bases not matched to a gene: 4. CDR3 residues: CASSGLDHTGELFF. The CDR3 DNA is TGTGCCAGCAGCGGACTAGACCACACCGGGGAGCTGTTTTTT.

The table lists this clone with a count of one. V is TRBV6-5 and J is TRBJ1-1; D not certain. The CDR3 is made up of 13 amino acids. Germline-derived CDR1 and CDR2 are MNHEY and SVGAGI. V lost 3 bases to trimming and J lost 9 bases, with 14 bases between them. The CDR3 DNA reads TGTGCCAGCAGTTATAATCTCGGGTGGCAAGCTTTCTTT. It translates to CASSYNLGWQAFF.

V usage is TRBV28 and J usage is TRBJ1-6; D gene uncertain. V was cut by 6 bases and J by 0 bases, with 9 bases left in between. The CDR3 spans 15 residues. CDR1 is MDHEN and CDR2 is SYDVKM in the germline V gene. CDR3 sequence (DNA): TGTGCCAGCAGCCGAGGCAGCTCCTATAATTCACCCCTCCACTTT. Amino acid sequence: CASSRGSSYNSPLHF.

The chain couples TRBV5-1 to TRBJ2-7, with 13 positions matching TRBD2. V lost 3 bases to trimming and J lost 4 bases; unmatched junction nucleotides: 10. CDR1 is SGHRS, CDR2 YFSETQ, per germline. This CDR3 comprises 17 residues. The CDR3 region is CASSSFPGLAGSYEQYF. CDR3 nucleotide sequence: TGCGCCAGCAGCTCCTTTCCGGGACTAGCGGGAAGTTACGAGCAGTACTTC.

The chain recombines TRBV5-4 with TRBJ1-2; D ambiguous. V was trimmed by 6 bases and J by 3 bases, leaving 6 bases between them. Germline CDR1 is SGHNT and CDR2 is YYREEE (reference sequence). This CDR3 spans 11 amino acids. The CDR3 loop is CASIVYYGYTF. CDR3 sequence (DNA): TGTGCCAGCATCGTTTACTATGGCTACACCTTC.

The chain is built from TRBV18 and TRBJ1-2, with TRBD1 identical over 7 bases. CDR1 and CDR2 from the germline V gene are KGHSH and LQKENI. The junction had 9 bases not matched to a gene; V was cut back by 5 bases and J by 0 bases. The CDR3 runs to 16 residues. The CDR3 DNA reads as TGTGCCAGCTCAGAAGGCAAGGGGGCTTCTAACTATGGCTACACCTTC. Amino acids: CASSEGKGASNYGYTF.

The V gene is TRBV12-3 or TRBV12-4, the J gene TRBJ2-7; perhaps TRBD1 as D (7 bases). V lost 6 bases and J 3 bases, leaving 12 bases between the germline ends. The CDR3 is made up of 13 amino acids. The DNA for the CDR3 is TGTGCCAGCAGCGCGGGACAGCTCTACGAGCAGTACTTC. Amino acid sequence: CASSAGQLYEQYF.

This clone has only one observation. The chain employs TRBV18 and TRBJ1-5; TRBD1 aligns across 8 bases. Per the germline V gene, CDR1 is KGHSH and CDR2 is LQKENI. There are 15 residues in the CDR3. With V trimmed by 0 bases and J by 4 bases, 2 bases remained unmatched. The CDR3 nucleotides are TGTGCCAGCTCACCACCGAACAGGGGGAATCAGCCCCAGCATTTT. Protein product: CASSPPNRGNQPQHF.

This rearrangement joins TRBV10-2 to TRBJ2-2; D gene ambiguous. Per the germline V gene, CDR1 is WSHSY and CDR2 is SAAADI. The CDR3 extends over 12 amino acids. Trimming removed 5 bases from V and 4 bases from J, with 5 bases in between. CDR3 bases: TGCGCCAGCAGTCGGGTCACCGGGGAGCTGTTTTTT. Translation: CASSRVTGELFF.

The genes are TRBV10-1 and TRBJ2-3, with TRBD2 as a possible D gene (6 bases). Germline loops: CDR1 WNHNN, CDR2 SYGVQD (reference sequence). The CDR3 has 13 amino acids. V lost 5 bases and J lost 8, with 14 bases in between. In DNA form, the CDR3 reads TGCGCCAGCAGTAGGGAGGCGTATGGTACGCAGTATTTT. This gives the protein CASSREAYGTQYF.

V and J are TRBV30 and TRBJ1-3, with D unclear. V gave up 1 base and J gave up 1 base, with 5 bases separating them. The CDR3 spans 13 residues. Germline V lookup: CDR1 GTSNPN, CDR2 SVGIG (reference sequence). DNA for the CDR3: TGTGCCTGGAGTGGAGGGTCTGGAAACACCATATATTTT. Its translation: CAWSGGSGNTIYF.

This chain connects TRBV27 to TRBJ1-1; weak D call: TRBD1 (6 bases). The germline V gene encodes CDR1 MNHEY and CDR2 SMNVEV (reference sequence). The CDR3 is 13 amino acids. V lost 3 bases to trimming and J lost 5 bases, with 10 bases between them. The CDR3 spells CASSFTGQTEAFF. CDR3 DNA sequence: TGTGCCAGCAGTTTTACGGGACAAACTGAAGCTTTCTTT.

J is TRBJ2-7 and V is TRBV10-3, with TRBD2 matching over 9 bases. After removal of 8 bases from V and 2 bases from J, the junction contained 4 bases not matched to a gene. CDR1 is ENHRY and CDR2 is SYGVKD in the germline V gene. The CDR3 runs to 13 residues. CDR3 nucleotide sequence: TGTGCCATCTCCCGACTAGCGGCCTACGAGCAGTACTTC. Amino acids: CAISRLAAYEQYF.

The chain is built from TRBV28 and TRBJ2-7; possible D gene TRBD2, 5 bases. CDR1 MDHEN and CDR2 SYDVKM come from the germline V gene. This CDR3 has 16 amino acids. V lost 6 bases and J lost 2, with 20 bases in between. Here the CDR3 reads CASSTSSVGSPYEQYF. The CDR3, as DNA: TGTGCCAGCAGCACCTCTTCAGTGGGGAGCCCCTACGAGCAGTACTTC. The full variable domain, in which reference TRBV28 and TRBJ2-7 provide the parts outside the CDR3, is DVKVTQSSRYLVKRTGEKVFLECVQDMDHENMFWYRQDPGLGLRLIYFSYDVKMKEKGDIPEGYSVSREKKERFSLILESASTNQTSMYLCASSTSSVGSPYEQYFGPGTRLTVT.

On this clone: The junction and the germline gene differ at one end; a read error may be behind it. The chain carries TRBV28 and TRBJ2-2; 8 bases line up with TRBD1. Germline V CDR1 and CDR2: MDHEN, SYDVKM. The CDR3 length is 14 residues. The CDR3 protein is CASSLWDRTGELFF. The CDR3, as DNA: TGTGCCAGCAGTCTATGGGACAGGACCGGGGAGCTGTTTTTT.